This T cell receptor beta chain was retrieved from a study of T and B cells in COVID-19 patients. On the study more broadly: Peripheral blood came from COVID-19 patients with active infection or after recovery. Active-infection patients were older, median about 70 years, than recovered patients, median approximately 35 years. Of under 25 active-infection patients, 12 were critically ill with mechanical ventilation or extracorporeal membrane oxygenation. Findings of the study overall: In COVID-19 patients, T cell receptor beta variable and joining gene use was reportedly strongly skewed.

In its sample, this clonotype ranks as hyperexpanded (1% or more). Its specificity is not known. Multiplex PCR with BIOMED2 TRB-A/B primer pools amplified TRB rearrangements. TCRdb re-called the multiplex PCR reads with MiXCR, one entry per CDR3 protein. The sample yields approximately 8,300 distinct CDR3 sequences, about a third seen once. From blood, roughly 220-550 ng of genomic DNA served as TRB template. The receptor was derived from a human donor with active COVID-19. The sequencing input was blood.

The CDR3 spells CSVELLPTGPSETSYNEQFF. CDR3 DNA: TGCAGCGTTGAACTCCTACCGACCGGACCGTCGGAGACAAGCTACAATGAGCAGTTCTTC. J is TRBJ2-1 and V is TRBV29-1; D gene unclear. V was trimmed by 2 bases and J by 3 bases, leaving 29 bases between them. Per the germline V gene, CDR1 is SQVTM and CDR2 is ANQGSEA. CDR3 length: 20 amino acids.